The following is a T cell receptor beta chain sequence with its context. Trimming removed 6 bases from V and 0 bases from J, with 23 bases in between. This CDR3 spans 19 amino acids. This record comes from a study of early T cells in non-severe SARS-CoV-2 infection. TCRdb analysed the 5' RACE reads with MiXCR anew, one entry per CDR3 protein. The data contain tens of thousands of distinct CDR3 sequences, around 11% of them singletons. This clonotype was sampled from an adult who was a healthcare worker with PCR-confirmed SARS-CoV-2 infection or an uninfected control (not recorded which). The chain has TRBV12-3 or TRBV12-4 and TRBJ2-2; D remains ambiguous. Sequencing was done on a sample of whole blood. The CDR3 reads CASSPDRGRNIANTGELFF. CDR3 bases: TGTGCCAGCAGCCCAGACCGCGGAAGGAATATAGCGAACACCGGGGAGCTGTTTTTT.